The 21 T cell receptor beta chains below come from one sample, sequenced in a study of tumor-infiltrating lymphocytes in primary liver carcinoma. A constant-region primer served to make TCR beta cDNA from roughly 500 ng total RNA. Slightly modified ARM-PCR, run as three nested multiplex PCR rounds, produced the TCR beta libraries. The first two PCR rounds used TRBV1-TRBV30 forward primers with a C-beta reverse primer, 10 to 11 cycles each. TCRdb recomputed calls from the multiplex PCR reads with MiXCR, one row per CDR3 protein. The data hold roughly 57,000 distinct CDR3 sequences, with about two thirds observed a single time. Co-extraction yielded RNA and DNA from roughly 20-30 mg of unsorted bulk tissue. Specimen: liver tumor tissue from sampling region 2. Subset of the sample: tumor region T2, inferior pole. These receptor sequences come from a man aged 35 to 55 with primary liver carcinoma and hepatitis B virus infection.

The rearrangement uses TRBV18 and TRBJ2-3; 7 nucleotides line up with TRBD2. Germline V gene data show CDR1 as KGHSH and CDR2 as LQKENI. This CDR3 is built from 15 residues. V dropped 3 bases and J dropped 2; count of bases not matched to a gene: 5. CDR3 DNA sequence: TGTGCCAGCTCACCGATCCTAGCGGTCACAGATACGCAGTATTTT. Its translation: CASSPILAVTDTQYF.

For this clonotype: The junction departs from germline at one end; a sequencing error may be responsible. This chain uses TRBV5-4 with TRBJ2-2, with D possibly TRBD1 on 6 matching bases. CDR3 size: 14 residues. Germline CDR1 reads SGHNT; CDR2 reads YYREEE (reference sequence). Here the CDR3 DNA reads TGTGCCAGCAGACCAGGGGCGAACACCCGGGAGCTGTTTTTT. It codes for CASRPGANTRELFF.

V gene TRBV11-3 combines with J gene TRBJ2-1, with TRBD2 as a possible D gene (6 bases). CDR3 size: 17 residues. V lost 5 bases and J 5 bases, leaving 22 bases between the germline ends. Per germline, CDR1 SGHNT and CDR2 YENEEA. The CDR3 spells CASSLGVSGLPHNEQFF. CDR3 DNA: TGTGCCAGCAGCCTAGGCGTATCGGGACTCCCCCACAATGAGCAGTTCTTC.

The table lists this clonotype with a count of one. The germline gene is not matched at one end of the junction; a read error may be the cause. The chain carries TRBV11-2 and TRBJ2-3; no clear D. From germline, CDR1 is SGHAT and CDR2 FQNNGV. The CDR3 has 12 residues. The CDR3 sequence: CASSTSTDTQYF. CDR3 sequence (DNA): TGTGCCAGCAGCACCAGCACAGATACACAGTACTTT.

The chain employs TRBV29-1 and TRBJ1-1; D perhaps matches TRBD1 (6 bases). Germline V gene data show CDR1 as SQVTM and CDR2 as ANQGSEA. V was shortened by 7 bases and J by 0 bases, with 18 bases between the two germline ends. The CDR3 extends over 15 amino acids. CDR3 bases: TGCAGCGGTATGGGGGGCTGGGGGATGAACACTGAAGCTTTCTTT. It yields the protein CSGMGGWGMNTEAFF.

The chain is built from TRBV4-3 and TRBJ2-3; D not resolved. The germline CDR1 and CDR2 sequences are LGHNA and YSLEER. The CDR3 consists of 14 residues. V lost 6 bases and J 1 base, leaving 11 bases between the germline ends. The CDR3 region is CASSLDHGTDTQYF. The CDR3 bases are TGCGCCAGCAGTCTAGATCACGGCACAGATACGCAGTATTTT.

This clonotype turned up a few times. Its ends do not fully match the called genes, so a read error is possible. The V and J genes are TRBV10-2 and TRBJ1-5; D not certain. This CDR3 comprises 15 residues. CDR1 WSHSY and CDR2 SAAADI come from the germline V gene. In DNA, the CDR3 is TGCGCCATCAGTGAACAGCCTTATAGCAATCAGCCCCAGCATTTT. Its translation: CAISEQPYSNQPQHF.

Of note for this clonotype: A junction boundary mismatches the germline segment, possibly from a read error. The rearrangement links TRBV11-2 to TRBJ2-5, with TRBD1 identical over 7 bases. From germline, CDR1 is SGHAT and CDR2 FQNNGV. The CDR3 is made up of 16 amino acids. The CDR3 sequence: CASSQTPVRGKEIQYF. CDR3 DNA sequence: TGTGCCAGCAGCCAAACTCCTGTCAGGGGGAAAGAGATCCAGTACTTT.

This clonotype was counted ten times or more. The chain recombines TRBV6-6 with TRBJ2-7; tentative D call: TRBD1 (6 bases). The CDR3 sequence is 14 residues long. Germline V gene data show CDR1 as MNHNY and CDR2 as SVGAGI (reference sequence). Trimming shortened V by 6 bases and J by 0 bases, and 12 bases separated the two germline ends. The CDR3 region has the DNA TGTGCCAGCAGCTTTACAGGGAGCTCCTACGAGCAGTACTTC. The encoded protein is CASSFTGSSYEQYF.

This clonotype was picked up many times. V gene TRBV5-1 combines with J gene TRBJ1-2; D may be TRBD1 (5 bases). The germline V gene encodes CDR1 SGHRS and CDR2 YFSETQ. V lost 0 bases, J lost 0 bases, and 6 bases lay in between. The CDR3 runs 14 residues. CDR3 residues: CASSLGQSNYGYTF. The CDR3 DNA is TGCGCCAGCAGCTTGGGACAGTCTAACTATGGCTACACCTTC.

The chain couples TRBV19 to TRBJ2-7; 8 nucleotides line up with TRBD1. The CDR3 totals 15 residues. In germline, CDR1 is LNHDA, CDR2 SQIVND (reference sequence). Trimming cost V 9 bases and J 0 bases; bases outside gene matches: 10. In DNA, the CDR3 is TGTGCCAGCGAGTCGGGGACAGGATACTCCTACGAGCAGTACTTC. It translates to CASESGTGYSYEQYF.

As regards this clonotype: A read error is possible here, since a much larger clone lies one base away. The CDR3: CASSLAGIGYTF. CDR3 coding DNA: TGTGCCAGCAGTTTAGCAGGGATCGGCTACACCTTC. The J gene is TRBJ1-2, the V gene TRBV12-3 or TRBV12-4; D call uncertain. The CDR3 is 12 amino acids. Trimming removed 0 bases from V and 8 bases from J, with 7 bases in between.

This clonotype was picked up a small number of times. The chain couples TRBV14 to TRBJ2-3; D ambiguous. Trimming took off 4 bases at V and 7 bases at J, with 21 bases between the two ends. Germline V lookup: CDR1 SGHDN, CDR2 FVKESK. This CDR3 contains 16 residues. In DNA form, the CDR3 reads TGTGCCAGCAGCCGCAAGCTTCTCGGCGATCTAAATACGCAGTATTTT. Residues: CASSRKLLGDLNTQYF.

This clonotype was seen repeatedly, ten times or more. V and J are TRBV25-1 and TRBJ1-4, with 8 bases identical to TRBD1. The trim removed 2 bases at V and 8 bases at J, leaving 7 bases unmatched. The CDR3 contains 15 residues. Looked up from germline, CDR1 is MGHDK and CDR2 is SYGVNS. The CDR3 DNA reads TGTGCCAGCAGTGAAGGCGGACAGGGAGGGGAAAAACTGTTTTTT. Protein: CASSEGGQGGEKLFF.

Concerning this clonotype: This could be a read error, since a much larger clone is one nucleotide away. The chain links TRBV28 to TRBJ2-3; 9 positions agree with TRBD1. CDR1 and CDR2 from the germline V gene are MDHEN and SYDVKM. CDR3 length: 15 residues. The CDR3 DNA is TGTTCCAGCAGTGGACAGGGGTCCCACACAGATACGCAGTATTTT. Residues: CSSSGQGSHTDTQYF.

The chain combines TRBV29-1 with TRBJ1-2; TRBD1 is a possible D gene (5 bases). Trimming pared 4 bases from V and 7 bases from J, leaving 13 bases between. The CDR3 covers 12 residues. From germline, CDR1 is SQVTM and CDR2 ANQGSEA. This CDR3 is CSVGHGAGGYTF. The CDR3 DNA sequence: TGCAGCGTTGGACATGGGGCGGGTGGCTACACCTTC.

Comments on this clonotype: Since the CDR3 does not end with the conserved phenylalanine or tryptophan, this likely comes from a read error. This chain joins TRBV12-3 or TRBV12-4 and TRBJ1-2; TRBD1 is a possible D gene (6 bases). CDR3 length: 15 amino acids. V was trimmed by 6 bases and J by 6 bases, leaving 20 bases between them. The DNA for the CDR3 is TGTGCCAGCAGCCTCGGACTGGGGGCAAACAATGGCTACACCTCC. Translated: CASSLGLGANNGYTS.

A remark on this clonotype: The CDR3 does not end in the conserved phenylalanine or tryptophan, so this is likely a read error. The chain links TRBV4-1 to TRBJ2-1; D uncertain. Deletions cut 4 bases from V and 10 bases from J, with 20 bases between. Germline V CDR1 and CDR2: MGHRA, YSYEKL. This CDR3 has 15 amino acids. CDR3 sequence (DNA): TGCGCCAGCAGCCCGCTCGGTAACAACAATAACGAGCAGTTCTTA. Its protein is CASSPLGNNNNEQFL.

Of note for this clonotype: Since the CDR3 does not end with the conserved phenylalanine or tryptophan, this likely comes from a read error. The limits of the CDR3 on the DNA are not certain, so only TCRdb's listed CDR3 is given. The J gene is TRBJ1-1, the V gene TRBV27; the table's TRBD1 call for D was not verified on the DNA. The length of the CDR3 is 15 amino acids, counting both ends. Germline CDR1 and CDR2: MNHEY and SMNVEV (reference sequence). The CDR3 sequence is CASSDLPGQMKGAFL.

Concerning this clonotype: An end of the junction does not agree with germline; a read error may underlie this. The V gene is TRBV12-3 or TRBV12-4, the J gene TRBJ1-2, with 8 bases that match TRBD1. The CDR3 length is 17 residues. For the CDR3, the DNA is TGTGCCAGCAGTTATTTCCGGACAGGGAAGGCGGACCATGGCCACACCTTC. Its translation: CASSYFRTGKADHGHTF.

This clonotype has just a few counts. The chain couples TRBV10-3 to TRBJ2-7; 8 bases match TRBD2. In germline, CDR1 is ENHRY, CDR2 SYGVKD. V gave up 7 bases and J gave up 0 bases; unmatched junction bases: 20. This CDR3 has 19 amino acids. The CDR3 loop is CAITKRSGLVGGFSYEQYF. In nucleotides, the CDR3 is TGTGCCATCACCAAACGGTCGGGACTAGTAGGAGGGTTCTCCTACGAGCAGTACTTC.